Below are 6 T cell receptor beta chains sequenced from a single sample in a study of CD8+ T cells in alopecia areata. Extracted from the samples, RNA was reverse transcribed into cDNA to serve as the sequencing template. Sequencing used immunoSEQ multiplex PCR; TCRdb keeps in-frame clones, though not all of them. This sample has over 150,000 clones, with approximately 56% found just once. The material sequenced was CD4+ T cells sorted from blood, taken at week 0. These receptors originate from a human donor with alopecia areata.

CDR3 DNA sequence: TGCGCCAGCAGCTTGGGACTAGCGGTCACCGGGGAGCTGTTTTTT. This translates into CASSLGLAVTGELFF. This rearrangement joins TRBV5-1 to TRBJ2-2; TRBD2 matches at 9 bases. This CDR3 has 15 amino acids. V dropped 0 bases and J dropped 4; count of bases not matched to a gene: 1. Germline-derived CDR1 and CDR2 are SGHRS and YFSETQ.

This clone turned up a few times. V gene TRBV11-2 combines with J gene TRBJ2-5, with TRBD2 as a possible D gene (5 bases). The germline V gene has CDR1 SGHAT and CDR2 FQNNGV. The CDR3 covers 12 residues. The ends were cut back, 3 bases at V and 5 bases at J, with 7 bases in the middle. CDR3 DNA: TGTGCCAGCAGCTTTCCGGGGGAGACCCAGTACTTC. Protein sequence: CASSFPGETQYF.

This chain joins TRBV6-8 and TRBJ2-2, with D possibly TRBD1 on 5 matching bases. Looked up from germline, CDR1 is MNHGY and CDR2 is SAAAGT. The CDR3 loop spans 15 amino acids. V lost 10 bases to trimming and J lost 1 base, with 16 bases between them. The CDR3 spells CATPKRTGNTGELFF. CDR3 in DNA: TGTGCCACTCCGAAGCGAACAGGGAACACCGGGGAGCTGTTTTTT.

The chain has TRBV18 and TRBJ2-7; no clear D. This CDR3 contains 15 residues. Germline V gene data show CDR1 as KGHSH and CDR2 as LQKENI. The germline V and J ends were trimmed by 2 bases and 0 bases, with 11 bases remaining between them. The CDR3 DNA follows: TGTGCCAGCTCACCAGGTTTGACGGACTCCTACGAGCAGTACTTC. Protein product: CASSPGLTDSYEQYF. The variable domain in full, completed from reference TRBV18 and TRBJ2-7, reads NAGVMQNPRHLVRRRGQEARLRCSPMKGHSHVYWYRQLPEEGLKFMVYLQKENIIDESGMPKERFSAEFPKEGPSILRIQQVVRGDSAAYFCASSPGLTDSYEQYFGPGTRLTVT.

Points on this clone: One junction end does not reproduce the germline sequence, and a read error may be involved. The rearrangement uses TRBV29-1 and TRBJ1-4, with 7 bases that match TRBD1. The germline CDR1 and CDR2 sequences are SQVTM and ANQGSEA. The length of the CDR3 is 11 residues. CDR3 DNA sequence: TGCAGCCTTGAAGAGGCAGGGGGAATGTTTTTT. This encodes CSLEEAGGMFF.

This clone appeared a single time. Here the CDR3 DNA reads TGTGCCTGGAGTGTTGTAGGGTTTCACTATGGCTACACCTTC. It encodes CAWSVVGFHYGYTF. The V call is TRBV30, the J call TRBJ1-2; D unclear. Per the germline V gene, CDR1 is GTSNPN and CDR2 is SVGIG (reference sequence). CDR3 length: 14 residues. V lost 0 bases and J 3 bases, leaving 11 bases between the germline ends.